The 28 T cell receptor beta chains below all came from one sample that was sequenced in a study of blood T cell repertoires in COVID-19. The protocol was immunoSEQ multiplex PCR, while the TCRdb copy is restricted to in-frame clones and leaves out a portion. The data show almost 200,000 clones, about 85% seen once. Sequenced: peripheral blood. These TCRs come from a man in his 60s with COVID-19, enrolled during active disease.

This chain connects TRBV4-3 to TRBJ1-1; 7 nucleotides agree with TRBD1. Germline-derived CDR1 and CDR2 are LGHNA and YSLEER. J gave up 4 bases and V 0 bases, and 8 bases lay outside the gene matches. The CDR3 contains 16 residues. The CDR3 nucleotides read TGCGCCAGCAGCCAAGATTGGCAGGGGGTGTTCACTGAAGCTTTCTTT. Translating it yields CASSQDWQGVFTEAFF.

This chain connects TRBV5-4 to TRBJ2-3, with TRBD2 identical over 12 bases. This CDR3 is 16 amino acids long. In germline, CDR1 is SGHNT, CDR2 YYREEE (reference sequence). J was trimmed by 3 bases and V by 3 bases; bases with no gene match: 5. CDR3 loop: CASSSMTSGRTDTQYF. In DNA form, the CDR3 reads TGTGCCAGCAGCTCAATGACTAGCGGGAGAACAGATACGCAGTATTTT. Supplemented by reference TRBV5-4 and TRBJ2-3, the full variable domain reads ETGVTQSPTHLIKTRGQQVTLRCSSQSGHNTVSWYQQALGQGPQFIFQYYREEENGRGNFPPRFSGLQFPNYSSELNVNALELDDSALYLCASSSMTSGRTDTQYFGPGTRLTVL.

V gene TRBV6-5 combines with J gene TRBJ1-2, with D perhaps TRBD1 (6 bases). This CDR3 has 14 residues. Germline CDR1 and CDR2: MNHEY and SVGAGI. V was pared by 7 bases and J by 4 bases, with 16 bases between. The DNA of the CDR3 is TGTGCCAGCATTTCCTCCGGGGGGCCCTATGGCTACACCTTC. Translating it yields CASISSGGPYGYTF.

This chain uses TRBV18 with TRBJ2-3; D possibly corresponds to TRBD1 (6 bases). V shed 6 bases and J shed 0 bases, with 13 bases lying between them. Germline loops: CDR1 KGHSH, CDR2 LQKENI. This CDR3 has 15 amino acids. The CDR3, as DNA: TGTGCCAGCTCGGCCGGGACATCGAGCACAGATACGCAGTATTTT. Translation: CASSAGTSSTDTQYF.

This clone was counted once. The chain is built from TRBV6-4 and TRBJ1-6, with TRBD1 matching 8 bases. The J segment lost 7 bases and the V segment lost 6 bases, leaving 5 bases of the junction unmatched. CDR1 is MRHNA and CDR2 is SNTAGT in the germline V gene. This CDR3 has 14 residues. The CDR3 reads CASSGGQENSPLHF. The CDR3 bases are TGTGCCAGCAGCGGGGGACAGGAAAATTCACCCCTCCACTTT.

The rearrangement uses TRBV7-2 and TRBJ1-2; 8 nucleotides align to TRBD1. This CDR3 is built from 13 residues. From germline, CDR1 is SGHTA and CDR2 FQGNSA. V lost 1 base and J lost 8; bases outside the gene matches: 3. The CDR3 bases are TGTGCCAGCAGCTTAGGACAGGGGAAAGGCTACACCTTC. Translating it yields CASSLGQGKGYTF.

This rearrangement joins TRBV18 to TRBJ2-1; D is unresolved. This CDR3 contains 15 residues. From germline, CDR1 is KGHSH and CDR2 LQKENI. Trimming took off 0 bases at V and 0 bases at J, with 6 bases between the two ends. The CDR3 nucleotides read TGTGCCAGCTCACCACCTGCGGTCTCCTACAATGAGCAGTTCTTC. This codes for CASSPPAVSYNEQFF.

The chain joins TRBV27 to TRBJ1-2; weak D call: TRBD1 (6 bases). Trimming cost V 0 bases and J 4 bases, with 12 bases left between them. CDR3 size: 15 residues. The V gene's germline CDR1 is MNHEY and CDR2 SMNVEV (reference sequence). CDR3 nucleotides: TGTGCCAGCAGTTTATCGGGCGCGGGGGCCTATGGCTACACCTTC. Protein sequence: CASSLSGAGAYGYTF.

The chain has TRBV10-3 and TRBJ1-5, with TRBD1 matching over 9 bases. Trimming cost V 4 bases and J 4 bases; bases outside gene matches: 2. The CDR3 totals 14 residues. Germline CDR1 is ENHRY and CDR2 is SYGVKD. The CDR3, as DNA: TGTGCCATCAGTGGACAGGGGGGTAATCAGCCCCAGCATTTT. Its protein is CAISGQGGNQPQHF.

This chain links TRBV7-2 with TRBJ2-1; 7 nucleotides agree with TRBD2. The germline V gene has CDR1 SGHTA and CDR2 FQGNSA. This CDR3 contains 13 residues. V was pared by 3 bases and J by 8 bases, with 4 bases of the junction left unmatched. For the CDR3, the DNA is TGTGCCAGCAGCTTCAGCGGGAAGGATGAGCAGTTCTTC. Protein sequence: CASSFSGKDEQFF.

The CDR3 DNA follows: TGTGCCATCAGTGGGACAGGCTACGAGCAGTACTTC. Amino acid sequence: CAISGTGYEQYF. V gene TRBV10-3 combines with J gene TRBJ2-7; 7 nucleotides align to TRBD1. Germline lookup yields CDR1 ENHRY and CDR2 SYGVKD. Unmatched junction bases numbered 0, after V lost 4 bases and J lost 3 bases. The CDR3 loop spans 12 amino acids.

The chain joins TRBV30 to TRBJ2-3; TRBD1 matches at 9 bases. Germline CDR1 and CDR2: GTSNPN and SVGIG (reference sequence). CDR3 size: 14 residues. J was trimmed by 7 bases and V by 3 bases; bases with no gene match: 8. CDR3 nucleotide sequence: TGTGCCTGGAGGGACAGGGGAAATGATCATACGCAGTATTTT. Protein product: CAWRDRGNDHTQYF. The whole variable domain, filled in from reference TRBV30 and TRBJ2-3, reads SQTIHQWPATLVQPVGSPLSLECTVEGTSNPNLYWYRQAAGRGLQLLFYSVGIGQISSEVPQNLSASRPQDRQFILSSKKLLLSDSGFYLCAWRDRGNDHTQYFGPGTRLTVL.

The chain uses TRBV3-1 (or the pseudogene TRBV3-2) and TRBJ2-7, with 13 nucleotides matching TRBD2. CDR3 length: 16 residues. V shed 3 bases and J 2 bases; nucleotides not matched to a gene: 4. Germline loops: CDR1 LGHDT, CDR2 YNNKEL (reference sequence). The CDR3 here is CASSHRGLAGAYEQYF. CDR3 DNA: TGTGCCAGCAGCCACCGAGGACTAGCGGGAGCCTACGAGCAGTACTTC.

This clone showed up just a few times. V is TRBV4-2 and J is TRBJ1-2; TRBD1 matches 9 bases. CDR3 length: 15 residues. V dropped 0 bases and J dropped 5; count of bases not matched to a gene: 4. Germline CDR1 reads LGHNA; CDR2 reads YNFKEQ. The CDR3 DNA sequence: TGTGCCAGCAGCCAAGAAACAGGGGGCGCGTATGGCTACACCTTC. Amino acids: CASSQETGGAYGYTF.

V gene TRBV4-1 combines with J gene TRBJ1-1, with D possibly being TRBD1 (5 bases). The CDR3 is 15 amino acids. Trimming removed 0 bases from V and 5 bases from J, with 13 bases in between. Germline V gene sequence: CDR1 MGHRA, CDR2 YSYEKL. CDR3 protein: CASSQDWRGDTEAFF. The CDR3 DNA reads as TGCGCCAGCAGCCAAGATTGGAGGGGAGATACTGAAGCTTTCTTT.

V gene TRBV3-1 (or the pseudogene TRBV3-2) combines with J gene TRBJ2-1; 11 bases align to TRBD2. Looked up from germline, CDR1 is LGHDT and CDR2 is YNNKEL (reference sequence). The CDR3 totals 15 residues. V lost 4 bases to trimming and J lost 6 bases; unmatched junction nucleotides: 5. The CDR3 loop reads CASSPELAGANEQFF. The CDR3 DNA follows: TGTGCCAGCAGCCCCGAACTAGCGGGAGCCAATGAGCAGTTCTTC.

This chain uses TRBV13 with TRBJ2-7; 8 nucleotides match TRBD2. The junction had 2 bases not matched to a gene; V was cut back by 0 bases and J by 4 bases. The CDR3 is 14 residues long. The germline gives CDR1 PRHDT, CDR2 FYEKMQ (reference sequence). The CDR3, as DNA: TGTGCCAGCAGCTTAGGGCGGGGGGCGTACGAGCAGTACTTC. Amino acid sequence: CASSLGRGAYEQYF.

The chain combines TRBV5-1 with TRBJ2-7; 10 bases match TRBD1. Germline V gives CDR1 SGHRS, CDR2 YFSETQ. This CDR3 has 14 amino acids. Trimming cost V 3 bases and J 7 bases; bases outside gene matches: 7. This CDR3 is CASSSGTGVGEQYF. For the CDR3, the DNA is TGCGCCAGCAGCTCCGGGACAGGGGTAGGGGAGCAGTACTTC.

In nucleotides, the CDR3 is TGCGCCAGCAGCTTGGGGGGAGGTCTGGGCAGCTCCTACGAGCAGTACTTC. This sequence encodes CASSLGGGLGSSYEQYF. The genes are TRBV5-1 and TRBJ2-7; D possibly corresponds to TRBD2 (6 bases). The length of the CDR3 is 17 residues. Trimming stripped 0 bases from V and 0 bases from J, with 16 bases between. Germline loops: CDR1 SGHRS, CDR2 YFSETQ.

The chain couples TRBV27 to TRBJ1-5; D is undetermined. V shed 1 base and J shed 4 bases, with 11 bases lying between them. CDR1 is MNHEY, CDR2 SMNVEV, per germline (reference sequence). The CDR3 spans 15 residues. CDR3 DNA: TGTGCCAGCAGTTTATACCTCGGGGTGAATCAGCCCCAGCATTTT. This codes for CASSLYLGVNQPQHF.

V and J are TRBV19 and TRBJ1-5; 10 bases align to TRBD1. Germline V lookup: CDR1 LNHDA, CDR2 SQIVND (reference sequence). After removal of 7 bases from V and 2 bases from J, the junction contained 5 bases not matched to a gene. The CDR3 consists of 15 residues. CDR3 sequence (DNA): TGTGCCAGTAACGACAGGGGGCTCGGCAATCAGCCCCAGCATTTT. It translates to CASNDRGLGNQPQHF.

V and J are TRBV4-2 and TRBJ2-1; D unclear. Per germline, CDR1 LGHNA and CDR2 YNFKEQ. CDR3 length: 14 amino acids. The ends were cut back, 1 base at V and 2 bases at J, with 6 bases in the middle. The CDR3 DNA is TGTGCCAGCAGCCAAGTCGACACCTACAATGAGCAGTTCTTC. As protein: CASSQVDTYNEQFF.

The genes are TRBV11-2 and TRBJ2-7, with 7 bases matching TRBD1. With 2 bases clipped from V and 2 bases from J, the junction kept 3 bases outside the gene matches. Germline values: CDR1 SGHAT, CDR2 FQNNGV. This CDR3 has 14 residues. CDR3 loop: CASSLTGAPYEQYF. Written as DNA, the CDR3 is TGTGCCAGCAGCTTAACAGGGGCGCCCTACGAGCAGTACTTC.

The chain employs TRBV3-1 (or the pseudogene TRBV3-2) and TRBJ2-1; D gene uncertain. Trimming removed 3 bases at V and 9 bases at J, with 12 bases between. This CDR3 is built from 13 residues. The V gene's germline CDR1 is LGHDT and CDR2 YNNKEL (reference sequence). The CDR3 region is CASSHFKSGEQFF. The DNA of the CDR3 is TGTGCCAGCAGCCATTTCAAGTCCGGTGAGCAGTTCTTC.

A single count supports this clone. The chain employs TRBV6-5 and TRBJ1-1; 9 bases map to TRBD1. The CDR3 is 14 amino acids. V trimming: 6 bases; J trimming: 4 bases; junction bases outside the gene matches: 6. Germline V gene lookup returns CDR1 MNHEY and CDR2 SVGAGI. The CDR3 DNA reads TGTGCCAGCAGCGTTACAGGGGGCATCACTGAAGCTTTCTTT. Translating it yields CASSVTGGITEAFF.

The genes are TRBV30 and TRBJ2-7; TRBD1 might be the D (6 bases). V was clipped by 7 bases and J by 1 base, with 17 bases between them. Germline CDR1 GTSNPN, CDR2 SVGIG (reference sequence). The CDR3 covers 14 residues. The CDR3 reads CALHTEQGSYEQYF. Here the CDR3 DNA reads TGTGCCTTACACACCGAACAGGGATCCTACGAGCAGTACTTC.

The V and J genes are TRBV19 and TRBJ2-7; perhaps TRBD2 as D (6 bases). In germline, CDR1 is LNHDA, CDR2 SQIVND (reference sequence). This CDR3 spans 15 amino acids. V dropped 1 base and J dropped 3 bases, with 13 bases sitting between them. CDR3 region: CASSIGGTSFYEQYF. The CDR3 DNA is TGTGCCAGTAGTATAGGCGGGACTTCATTCTACGAGCAGTACTTC.

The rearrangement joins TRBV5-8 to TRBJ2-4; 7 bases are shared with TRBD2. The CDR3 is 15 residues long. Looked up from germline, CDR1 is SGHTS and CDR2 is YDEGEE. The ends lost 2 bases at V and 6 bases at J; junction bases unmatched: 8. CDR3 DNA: TGTGCCAGCAGCTTCTTTACGGGAGGAGGAAACATTCAGTACTTC. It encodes CASSFFTGGGNIQYF.